The T cell receptor (beta chain) described here comes from a study of cytomegalovirus exposure and HLA in healthy donors. Germline lookup yields CDR1 MNHNS and CDR2 SASEGT. The CDR3 consists of 14 residues. PCR was performed using 60 Vbeta and 13 Jbeta primers. Sequencing used immunoSEQ multiplex PCR; TCRdb keeps in-frame clones, though not all of them. The sample includes 100,000 to 150,000 clones. Concerning this clone itself: Its antigen is unidentified. One end of the junction fails to match germline, which may point to a read error.

It was healthy bone marrow donors who served as donors. Overall study findings and caveats: There was a cluster of highly shared sequence variants that was likely a sequencing artifact. TCR beta chain V- and J-gene trimming was linked, in a later analysis, to a missense variant in DCLRE1C.

The sequencing sample was made of PBMCs. This chain joins TRBV6-1 and TRBJ2-5, with 10 positions matching TRBD1. The sequence was collected from a middle-aged man in good health and CMV-seronegative. The CDR3 DNA reads TGTGCCAGCAGAGAAGGGGGACAGGGGGAGACCCAGTACTTC. This translates into CASREGGQGETQYF.